Listed below are T cell receptor beta chains from one sample, sequenced in a study of monozygotic twins with inflammatory bowel disease. TCRdb derives one entry per CDR3 protein from the 5' RACE reads, leaving out DNA. This sample's clone table lists around 370,000 distinct CDR3 sequences. The specimen sequenced was blood. Every receptor here comes from a human donor with ulcerative colitis or Crohn's disease, or a healthy co-twin of an affected twin (not recorded which). Each CDR3 is given with its conserved first and last residue.

CDR3,V,J,length
CASSQSVGQPQHF,TRBV4-3,TRBJ1-5,13
CASSYSETGGPLNSPLHF,TRBV6-5,TRBJ1-6,18
CASSLSIDYGYTF,TRBV7-9,TRBJ1-2,13
CASSLDPGFGSPLHF,TRBV5-6,TRBJ1-6,15
CASSVDGNLETQYF,TRBV9,TRBJ2-5,14
CASSAEQGNYGYTF,TRBV9,TRBJ1-2,14
CASSKTGRAATEAFF,TRBV27,TRBJ1-1,15
CASSLVLAEGEQFF,TRBV12-3/TRBV12-4,TRBJ2-1,14
CASSPLFGTGLFGELFF,TRBV18,TRBJ2-2,17
CASSGGDRVNTEAFF,TRBV5-1,TRBJ1-1,15
CASSNRNTEAFF,TRBV6-6,TRBJ1-1,12
CATSDQGTRPNEQFF,TRBV24-1,TRBJ2-1,15
CASSFSGTGVFYEQYF,TRBV6-5,TRBJ2-7,16
CASRGHGTYEQYF,TRBV6-5,TRBJ2-7,13
CASSTMTGSYGYTF,TRBV5-1,TRBJ1-2,14
CSAAGSGGSSYEQYF,TRBV20-1,TRBJ2-7,15
CASSLASLMGGEQYF,TRBV7-6,TRBJ2-7,15
CASSSRRGNTGELFF,TRBV7-2,TRBJ2-2,15
CASSPYTNTGELFF,TRBV7-6,TRBJ2-2,14
CASSEPGQGSNEQFF,TRBV6-1,TRBJ2-1,15
CASSPGQTISNQPQHF,TRBV18,TRBJ1-5,16
CATSDSSKGGETQYF,TRBV24-1,TRBJ2-5,15
CASSKDYQGKNIQYF,TRBV5-1,TRBJ2-4,15
CASSVPSGGAYNEQFF,TRBV5-1,TRBJ2-1,16
CASTPGLSYEQYF,TRBV6-2/TRBV6-3,TRBJ2-7,13
CSAAGTGNNQPQHF,TRBV20-1,TRBJ1-5,14
CASSNRGRHNGNTIYF,TRBV6-1,TRBJ1-3,16
CASSLTPSETTDTQYF,TRBV7-3,TRBJ2-3,16
CSASPTGVDEKLFF,TRBV20-1,TRBJ1-4,14
CASSFSRTAPRELFF,TRBV7-8,TRBJ2-2,15
CASGLGVGANVLTF,TRBV7-3,TRBJ2-6,14
CASSYSTRQTQYF,TRBV6-2/TRBV6-3,TRBJ2-5,13
CASSLSTRYEQYF,TRBV27,TRBJ2-7,13
CSVEAAPNEQFF,TRBV29-1,TRBJ2-1,12
CAGSFGTGELFF,TRBV27,TRBJ2-2,12
CASSFQGQPQHF,TRBV27,TRBJ2-5,12
CASSLEGQGALRYNEQFF,TRBV5-1,TRBJ2-1,18
CASSQRTGEDYGYTF,TRBV5-4,TRBJ1-2,15
CASTRPDSGEQYF,TRBV6-5,TRBJ2-7,13
CASSQDLGATVPIPGELFF,TRBV4-1,TRBJ2-2,19
CASSLSWDTPLPYEQYF,TRBV12-3/TRBV12-4,TRBJ2-7,17
CASRWDQNTEAFF,TRBV6-4,TRBJ1-1,13
CASSPRLAGGDTQYF,TRBV12-3/TRBV12-4,TRBJ2-3,15
CASSPGPGQKSYEQYF,TRBV3-1,TRBJ2-7,16
CASTPGQGIKDEQFF,TRBV7-2,TRBJ2-1,15
CSARGTTSGLYNEQFF,TRBV20-1,TRBJ2-1,16
CASSYPSQGNYGYTF,TRBV6-2/TRBV6-3,TRBJ1-2,15
CSASQGPTIYTF,TRBV29-1,TRBJ1-2,12
CASSVYYRQDTQYF,TRBV9,TRBJ2-3,14
CASSSGGGPVYSPLHF,TRBV28,TRBJ1-6,16
CASSLLGGREAFF,TRBV7-3,TRBJ1-1,13
CASSLPANNEQFF,TRBV5-1,TRBJ2-1,13